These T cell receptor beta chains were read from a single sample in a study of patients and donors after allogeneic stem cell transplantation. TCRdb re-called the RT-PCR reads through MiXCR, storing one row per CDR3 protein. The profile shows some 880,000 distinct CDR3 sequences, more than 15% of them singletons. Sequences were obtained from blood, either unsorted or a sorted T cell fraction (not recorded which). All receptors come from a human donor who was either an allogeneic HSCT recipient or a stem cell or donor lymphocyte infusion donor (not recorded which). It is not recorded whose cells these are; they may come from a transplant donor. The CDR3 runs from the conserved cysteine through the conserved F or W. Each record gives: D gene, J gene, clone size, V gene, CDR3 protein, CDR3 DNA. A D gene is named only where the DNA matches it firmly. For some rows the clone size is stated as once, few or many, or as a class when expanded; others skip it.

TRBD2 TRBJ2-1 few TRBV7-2 CASSLALAGVRDEQFF TGTGCCAGCAGCTTAGCTCTAGCGGGGGTCAGGGATGAGCAGTTCTTC
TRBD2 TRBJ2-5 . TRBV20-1 CSVGLTGGRETQYF TGCAGTGTGGGGTTGACGGGGGGGCGTGAGACCCAGTACTTC
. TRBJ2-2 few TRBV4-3 CASSQEAGRNTGELFF TGCGCCAGCAGCCAAGAGGCAGGGCGGAACACCGGGGAGCTGTTTTTT
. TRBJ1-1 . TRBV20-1 CSARHPGTQNTETFF TGCAGTGCTAGACATCCCGGGACTCAGAACACTGAAACTTTCTTT
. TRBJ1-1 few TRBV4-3 CASSQGEGRGSEAFF TGCGCCAGCAGCCAAGGGGAGGGGAGGGGGTCTGAAGCTTTCTTT
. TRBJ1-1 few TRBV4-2 CASSQDKSGFLGNTEAFF TGTGCCAGCAGCCAGGACAAATCGGGGTTCCTCGGGAACACTGAAGCTTTCTTT
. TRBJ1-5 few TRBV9 CASSSGHGNQPQHF TGTGCCAGCAGCTCGGGACACGGAAATCAGCCCCAGCATTTT
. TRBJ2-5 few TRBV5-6 CASSTRQVWKETQYF TGTGCCAGCAGCACAAGACAGGTTTGGAAAGAGACCCAGTACTTC
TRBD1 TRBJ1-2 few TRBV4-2 CASSHPDRANYGYTF TGTGCCAGCAGCCATCCAGACAGGGCTAACTATGGCTACACCTTC
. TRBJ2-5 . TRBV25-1 CASSESATQETQYF TGTGCCAGCAGTGAATCGGCTACTCAAGAGACCCAGTACTTC
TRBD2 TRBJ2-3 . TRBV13 CASSQVDRGGTDTQYF TGTGCCAGCAGCCAGGTGGATCGGGGGGGAACAGATACGCAGTATTTT
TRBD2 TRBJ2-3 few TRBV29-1 CSVDLLAGGSDTQYF TGCAGCGTTGACCTCTTAGCGGGAGGCTCAGATACGCAGTATTTT
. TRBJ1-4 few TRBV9 CASSTPGLTEKLFF TGTGCCAGCAGCACACCGGGACTCACAGAAAAACTGTTTTTT
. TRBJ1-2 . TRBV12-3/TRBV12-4 CASLLREGEDGYTF TGTGCCAGCCTGTTAAGAGAAGGGGAGGATGGCTACACCTTC
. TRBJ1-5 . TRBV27 CASSPRGALNQPQHF TGTGCCAGCAGCCCCAGGGGCGCGCTAAATCAGCCCCAGCATTTT
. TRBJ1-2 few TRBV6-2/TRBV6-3 CASSYDPLYGYTF TGTGCCAGCAGTTACGACCCTCTCTATGGCTACACCTTC
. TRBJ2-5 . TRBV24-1 CATSDSRVETQYF TGTGCCACCAGTGATTCGCGGGTAGAGACCCAGTACTTC
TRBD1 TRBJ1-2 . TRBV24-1 CATSDSRQGFGYTF TGTGCCACCAGTGATTCACGACAGGGATTCGGCTACACCTTC
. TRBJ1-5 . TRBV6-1 CASSEGKDQPQHF TGTGCCAGCAGTGAAGGGAAGGATCAGCCCCAGCATTTT
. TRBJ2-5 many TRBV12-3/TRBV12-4 CASSYRVQETQYF TGTGCCAGCAGTTATAGGGTCCAAGAGACCCAGTACTTC
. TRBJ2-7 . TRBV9 CASSVWGEGDEQYF TGTGCCAGCAGCGTATGGGGCGAGGGGGACGAGCAGTACTTC
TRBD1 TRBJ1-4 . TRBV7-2 CASSNWDRQNEKLFF TGTGCCAGCAGCAATTGGGACAGGCAAAATGAAAAACTGTTTTTT
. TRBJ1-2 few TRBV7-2 CASSFTEASTYGYTF TGTGCCAGCAGCTTTACAGAGGCGTCGACCTATGGCTACACCTTC
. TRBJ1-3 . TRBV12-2 CASRLDLRPGNTIYF TGTGCAAGTCGCTTAGATTTGAGGCCTGGAAACACCATATATTTT
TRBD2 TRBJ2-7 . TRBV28 CASRGLADLTGPYEQYF TGTGCCAGCAGGGGACTAGCGGATCTAACTGGCCCTTACGAGCAGTACTTC
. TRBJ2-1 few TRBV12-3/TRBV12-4 CASSLIWRDLYNEQFF TGTGCCAGCAGTTTAATTTGGAGGGATTTGTACAATGAGCAGTTCTTC
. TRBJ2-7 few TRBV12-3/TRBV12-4 CASSYVNTYEQYF TGTGCCAGCAGTTATGTGAACACCTACGAGCAGTACTTC
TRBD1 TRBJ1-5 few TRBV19 CASSSRVWLGQESGMPQHF TGTGCCAGTAGTTCCCGGGTATGGCTCGGACAGGAATCAGGAATGCCCCAGCATTTT